This T cell receptor (beta chain) was identified in a study of cytomegalovirus exposure and HLA in healthy donors. This clone was observed a few times. As yet, its antigen is unknown. Whole-study findings and limits: There was a cluster of highly shared sequence variants that was likely a sequencing artifact. Presence/absence analyses treated sequencing depth as roughly uniform across donors.

CDR3 length equals 13 residues. Germline V lookup: CDR1 MDHEN, CDR2 SYDVKM. V was trimmed by 5 bases and J by 1 base, leaving 9 bases between them. PCR was performed using 60 Vbeta and 13 Jbeta primers. Clones were sequenced by immunoSEQ multiplex PCR, and TCRdb holds only the in-frame ones, with some missing. The data contain about 130,000 clones, about 78% of them singletons. The source is a man aged 25-45 years in good health and CMV-seronegative. The chain employs TRBV28 and TRBJ2-7; maybe TRBD1 (5 bases). Specimen: PBMCs. The CDR3 coding sequence is TGTGCCAGCAGTCCGTACAGGTCCTACGAGCAGTACTTC. It codes for CASSPYRSYEQYF.